The present T cell receptor (beta chain) was sequenced within a study of radiotherapy plus CTLA-4 blockade in lung cancer. Study-level information: With 31% of patients having disease control, objective responses were seen in about 17%. Overall study findings and caveats: Interferon-beta, together with early blood T cell clone dynamics, reportedly best predicted response. Blood saw expansion of tumor-derived TCR clones after radiotherapy plus ipilimumab.

The data were produced by immunoSEQ multiplex PCR, yet TCRdb's version contains in-frame clones alone and is incomplete. The sample carries 57,000 or so clones, approximately 80% recorded once. Patients with chemo-refractory metastatic non-small-cell lung cancer received focal radiation plus CTLA-4 blockade with ipilimumab. Notes on this clone: Its antigen remains unidentified.

V lost 7 bases and J lost 0, with 11 bases in between. The germline gives CDR1 SGHRS, CDR2 YFSETQ. This CDR3 has 13 amino acids. This chain links TRBV5-1 with TRBJ2-7, with D possibly being TRBD2 (5 bases). This clonotype was obtained from a human donor with non-small cell lung cancer who had a complete response to radiotherapy plus ipilimumab. This specimen consisted of peripheral blood, obtained from a patient treated with radiotherapy plus ipilimumab. CDR3 in amino acids: CASSGTSSYEQYV. CDR3 sequence (DNA): TGCGCCAGCTCCGGCACTAGCTCCTACGAGCAGTACGTC.